The 22 T cell receptor beta chains given below trace back to one sample, sequenced in a study of spatial heterogeneity in lung cancer. Study outcomes and limitations: Counts of expanded intratumoral alpha and beta TCRs tracked tumor mutation counts.

These TCRs are of unknown antigen specificity. Each CDR3 protein gets one entry after TCRdb re-called the 5' RACE reads with MiXCR. The sample records a few thousand distinct CDR3 sequences, around 5% being singletons. The time point denotes: sample taken at primary tumor resection. Sequenced material: lung tumor tissue, taken at surgery. Receptors originate from a female donor with early-stage non-small cell lung cancer.

In this sample, this clonotype is medium-sized. The chain joins TRBV29-1 to TRBJ2-1, with D possibly TRBD1 on 5 matching bases. V was cut by 3 bases and J by 2 bases, with 11 bases left in between. The germline CDR1 and CDR2 sequences are SQVTM and ANQGSEA. The CDR3 covers 14 residues. CDR3: CSVDRADPYNEQFF. The CDR3, as DNA: TGCAGCGTTGACAGGGCGGACCCCTACAATGAGCAGTTCTTC.

This clonotype was counted a few times. J is TRBJ1-4 and V is TRBV5-1, with D possibly matching TRBD1 (5 bases). V was cut by 4 bases and J by 4 bases, with 11 bases left in between. This CDR3 has 14 residues. CDR1 is SGHRS, CDR2 YFSETQ, per germline. The CDR3 sequence is CASSEQTDNEKLFF. In nucleotides, the CDR3 is TGCGCCAGCAGCGAACAGACAGATAATGAAAAACTGTTTTTT.

The chain has TRBV11-2 and TRBJ2-2; 7 positions match TRBD2. After removal of 5 bases from V and 5 bases from J, the junction contained 5 bases not matched to a gene. This CDR3 comprises 14 residues. The germline V gene encodes CDR1 SGHAT and CDR2 FQNNGV. CDR3 DNA sequence: TGTGCCAGCAGCGGCGGGAGTACGACCGGGGAGCTGTTTTTT. It translates to CASSGGSTTGELFF. The variable domain in full, with the rest retrieved from reference TRBV11-2 and TRBJ2-2, is EAGVAQSPRYKIIEKRQSVAFWCNPISGHATLYWYQQILGQGPKLLIQFQNNGVVDDSQLPKDRFSAERLKGVDSTLKIQPAKLEDSAVYLCASSGGSTTGELFFGEGSRLTVL.

Within the sample, this clonotype is medium-sized. The chain joins TRBV20-1 to TRBJ1-5, with D maybe TRBD1 (6 bases). The V end lost 2 bases, the J end lost 2 bases, and 16 bases lay between the germline ends. The germline gives CDR1 DFQATT, CDR2 SNEGSKA (reference sequence). This CDR3 has 16 amino acids. The CDR3 bases are TGCAGTGCTAGAACTTCCGTGGGGGCCGGCAATCAGCCCCAGCATTTT. The encoded protein is CSARTSVGAGNQPQHF.

By frequency in the sample, this clonotype is medium-sized. The V and J genes are TRBV14 and TRBJ2-7; D might be TRBD2 (6 bases). CDR3 length: 15 amino acids. V gave up 1 base and J gave up 5 bases, with 15 bases separating them. Germline V gene sequence: CDR1 SGHDN, CDR2 FVKESK. CDR3 region: CASSQVRGWSDEQYF. The CDR3 nucleotides read TGTGCCAGCAGCCAAGTTCGGGGGTGGTCGGACGAGCAGTACTTC.

This clonotype is categorized as medium-sized (0.01 to 0.1%). The gene calls are TRBV19 and TRBJ2-3, with D maybe TRBD2 (6 bases). Trimming took off 3 bases at V and 0 bases at J, with 13 bases between the two ends. In germline, CDR1 is LNHDA, CDR2 SQIVND (reference sequence). The CDR3 contains 16 residues. The CDR3 sequence: CASSMRIAASTDTQYF. The DNA of the CDR3 is TGTGCCAGTAGTATGAGAATAGCGGCTAGCACAGATACGCAGTATTTT.

By sample share, this clonotype is medium-sized. The V call is TRBV9, the J call TRBJ2-2; D is unclear. The CDR3 sequence is 15 residues long. The germline CDR1 and CDR2 sequences are SGDLS and YYNGEE. V lost 0 bases, J lost 2 bases, and 8 bases lay in between. The CDR3 DNA reads as TGTGCCAGCAGCGTAGGGACGGCTAACACCGGGGAGCTGTTTTTT. Protein sequence: CASSVGTANTGELFF.

The V call is TRBV18, the J call TRBJ1-2, with 7 positions matching TRBD1. With V trimmed by 3 bases and J by 4 bases, 2 bases remained unmatched. Germline V gene data show CDR1 as KGHSH and CDR2 as LQKENI. The CDR3 totals 13 residues. CDR3 amino acids: CASSPTGFYGYTF. CDR3 in DNA: TGTGCCAGCTCACCGACAGGGTTCTATGGCTACACCTTC.

This clonotype counts as medium-sized. The V gene is TRBV5-4, the J gene TRBJ2-1, with TRBD2 matching over 7 bases. Germline CDR1 reads SGHNT; CDR2 reads YYREEE (reference sequence). This CDR3 spans 17 amino acids. The junction had 19 bases not matched to a gene; V was cut back by 3 bases and J by 10 bases. CDR3 sequence: CASSSSPTRLADREQFF. The CDR3 bases are TGTGCCAGCAGCTCCTCCCCAACCCGACTAGCAGATAGAGAGCAGTTCTTC.

Judged by abundance, this clonotype is medium-sized. This chain joins TRBV5-1 and TRBJ2-3, with 7 bases fitting TRBD2. The CDR3 length is 15 residues. Germline loops: CDR1 SGHRS, CDR2 YFSETQ. V lost 3 bases, J lost 0 bases, and 4 bases stayed unmatched. CDR3 nucleotides: TGCGCCAGCAGCTCAAGCGGGGCTAGCACAGATACGCAGTATTTT. Its protein is CASSSSGASTDTQYF. The whole variable domain, remainder taken from reference TRBV5-1 and TRBJ2-3, is KAGVTQTPRYLIKTRGQQVTLSCSPISGHRSVSWYQQTPGQGLQFLFEYFSETQRNKGNFPGRFSGRQFSNSRSEMNVSTLELGDSALYLCASSSSGASTDTQYFGPGTRLTVL.

Judged by abundance, this clonotype is medium-sized (0.01 to 0.1%). The rearrangement uses TRBV11-3 and TRBJ2-3, with D perhaps matching TRBD2 (5 bases). CDR3 length: 15 residues. CDR1 is SGHNT and CDR2 is YENEEA in the germline V gene. The V gene lost 1 base and the J gene lost 6 bases, with 14 bases spanning the gap. For the CDR3, the DNA is TGTGCCAGCAGCTTAGGGGCGGGCAACGGGGATACGCAGTATTTT. Protein sequence: CASSLGAGNGDTQYF.

V is TRBV29-1 and J is TRBJ1-1; D perhaps matches TRBD1 (6 bases). CDR3 length: 13 residues. The ends were cut back, 7 bases at V and 4 bases at J, with 16 bases in the middle. Germline values: CDR1 SQVTM, CDR2 ANQGSEA. CDR3 loop: CSAHGGGGTEAFF. In DNA, the CDR3 is TGCAGCGCCCACGGAGGGGGAGGCACTGAAGCTTTCTTT.

Within the sample, this clonotype is medium-sized. This chain links TRBV10-3 with TRBJ2-1; a possible D gene is TRBD1 (6 bases). The CDR3 loop spans 13 amino acids. The ends were cut back, 11 bases at V and 6 bases at J, with 17 bases in the middle. Per the germline V gene, CDR1 is ENHRY and CDR2 is SYGVKD. CDR3: CAAGLAGVNEQFF. The CDR3 nucleotides are TGTGCCGCCGGGTTGGCAGGGGTCAATGAGCAGTTCTTC.

This clonotype is medium-sized (0.01 to 0.1%) in the sample. The rearrangement uses TRBV30 and TRBJ1-5; a weak D match, TRBD1 (5 bases). The CDR3 spans 13 residues. Germline CDR1 and CDR2: GTSNPN and SVGIG (reference sequence). V lost 0 bases to trimming and J lost 6 bases, with 9 bases between them. Here the CDR3 DNA reads TGTGCCTGGAGTGTTGCAGGGACTCAGCCCCAGCATTTT. This translates into CAWSVAGTQPQHF. The full variable domain, with the rest looked up from reference TRBV30 and TRBJ1-5, is SQTIHQWPATLVQPVGSPLSLECTVEGTSNPNLYWYRQAAGRGLQLLFYSVGIGQISSEVPQNLSASRPQDRQFILSSKKLLLSDSGFYLCAWSVAGTQPQHFGDGTRLSIL.

This clonotype was seen many times. An end of the junction does not agree with germline; a read error may underlie this. This rearrangement joins TRBV2 to TRBJ2-4; D may be TRBD1 or TRBD2 (5 bases each). The germline V gene encodes CDR1 SNHLY and CDR2 FYNNEI. This CDR3 has 13 amino acids. Written as DNA, the CDR3 is TGTGCCAGCAGTGAAGCCCCCGGGGCCAAAGCCGACTTC. This encodes CASSEAPGAKADF.

By frequency in the sample, this clonotype is medium-sized. The chain carries TRBV10-2 and TRBJ2-7, with a possible D match to TRBD1 (7 bases). CDR3 length: 17 amino acids. The germline V and J ends were trimmed by 0 bases and 2 bases, with 17 bases remaining between them. Germline lookup yields CDR1 WSHSY and CDR2 SAAADI. The CDR3 protein is CASSESGRGVGTYEQYF. As DNA, the CDR3 is TGCGCCAGCAGTGAGTCGGGCAGGGGGGTAGGCACCTACGAGCAGTACTTC.

In its sample, this clonotype ranks as large. The gene calls are TRBV5-5 and TRBJ2-3; D is perhaps TRBD2 (6 bases). Germline values: CDR1 SGHKS, CDR2 YYEKEE (reference sequence). Trimming took off 3 bases at V and 6 bases at J, with 17 bases between the two ends. The CDR3 totals 15 residues. As DNA, the CDR3 is TGTGCCAGCAGCTCCCCCGGGACTTCTTTGGATACGCAGTATTTT. Translating gives CASSSPGTSLDTQYF.

This clonotype was detected ten times or more. The gene calls are TRBV6-5 and TRBJ2-7; the D gene is possibly TRBD2 (6 bases). Germline V lookup: CDR1 MNHEY, CDR2 SVGAGI. Trimming pared 0 bases from V and 6 bases from J, leaving 18 bases between. The CDR3 is 16 residues long. CDR3 amino acids: CASSYSRRGGGLEQYF. DNA for the CDR3: TGTGCCAGCAGTTACTCGAGAAGGGGAGGAGGTCTCGAGCAGTACTTC.

Judged by abundance, this clonotype is medium-sized (0.01 to 0.1%). V is TRBV5-6 and J is TRBJ1-4; no clear D gene. The CDR3 has 14 amino acids. V lost 1 base, J lost 7 bases, and 11 bases lay in between. Germline V gene lookup returns CDR1 SGHDT and CDR2 YYEEEE. CDR3 in amino acids: CASSLWTAGEKLFF. CDR3 sequence (DNA): TGTGCCAGCAGCTTGTGGACCGCTGGTGAAAAACTGTTTTTT.

This clonotype is termed medium-sized. The chain links TRBV3-1 to TRBJ1-5, with D possibly TRBD1 on 6 matching bases. V gave up 2 bases and J gave up 6 bases, with 11 bases separating them. In germline, CDR1 is LGHDT, CDR2 YNNKEL (reference sequence). There are 14 residues in the CDR3. The CDR3 loop is CASSQRRGGQPQHF. In nucleotides, the CDR3 is TGTGCCAGCAGCCAACGCAGGGGAGGTCAGCCCCAGCATTTT.

By share, this clonotype counts as medium-sized. V usage is TRBV3-1 and J usage is TRBJ2-1, with D unresolved. V shed 2 bases and J shed 2 bases, with 4 bases lying between them. This CDR3 is 13 amino acids long. Germline V CDR1 and CDR2: LGHDT, YNNKEL (reference sequence). CDR3 amino acids: CASSQIAYNEQFF. CDR3 DNA sequence: TGTGCCAGCAGCCAAATCGCCTACAATGAGCAGTTCTTC.

About this clonotype: A much more abundant neighbour one base away suggests this may be a read error. The V and J genes are TRBV6-6 and TRBJ1-5; TRBD1 matches at 7 bases. Trimming cost V 10 bases and J 4 bases; bases outside gene matches: 7. Germline CDR1 and CDR2: MNHNY and SVGAGI (reference sequence). CDR3 length equals 13 residues. The CDR3 here is CANSSQGNQPQHF. DNA of the CDR3: TGTGCCAACAGCTCACAGGGGAATCAGCCCCAGCATTTT.